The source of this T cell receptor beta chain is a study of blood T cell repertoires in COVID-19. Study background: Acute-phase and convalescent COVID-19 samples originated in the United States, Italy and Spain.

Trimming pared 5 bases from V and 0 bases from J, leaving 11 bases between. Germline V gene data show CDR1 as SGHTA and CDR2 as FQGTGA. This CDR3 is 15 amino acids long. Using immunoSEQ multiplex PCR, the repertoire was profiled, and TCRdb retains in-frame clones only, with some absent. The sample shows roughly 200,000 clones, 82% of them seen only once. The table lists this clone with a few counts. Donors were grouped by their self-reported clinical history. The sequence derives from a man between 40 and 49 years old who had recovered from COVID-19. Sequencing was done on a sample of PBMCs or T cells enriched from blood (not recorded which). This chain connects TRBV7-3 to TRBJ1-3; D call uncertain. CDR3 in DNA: TGTGCCAGCAGCCCGCCAGGTGGCTCTGGAAACACCATATATTTT. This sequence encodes CASSPPGGSGNTIYF.